This T cell receptor (beta chain) appears in the sequencing data of a study of cytomegalovirus exposure and HLA in healthy donors. It was with 60 Vbeta and 13 Jbeta primers that the PCR ran. Here immunoSEQ multiplex PCR was the method, and the copy in TCRdb shows in-frame clones only, minus some. The table gives 56,000 or so clones; the top ten clones make up 2% to 2.5% of it. Whole-study findings and limits: Across donors, most TCRs were seen rarely, yet some public ones were widespread. Reportedly, a later analysis found an Asian-associated ancestry cluster had fewer N-insertions than the roughly 700-donor mean. Overall, roughly 160 TCR beta chains were annotated as cytomegalovirus-associated. In an earlier analysis, productive rearrangement rates for most beta V segments clustered near 90% or 30%.

Germline V gene lookup returns CDR1 LNHDA and CDR2 SQIVND (reference sequence). The CDR3 length is 13 residues. Trimming took 6 bases from V and 6 from J; bases not matched to a gene: 4. With respect to this clone: The antigen is not known.

The sample taken for sequencing was PBMCs. The chain couples TRBV19 to TRBJ1-1, with 10 bases matching TRBD1. This TCR was sampled from a female donor in good health and CMV-seronegative. The CDR3 sequence is CASRGQGTAEAFF. The CDR3 DNA reads TGTGCCAGTAGGGGACAGGGGACGGCTGAAGCTTTCTTT.